One and the same sample provided the 21 T cell receptor beta chains below, sequenced in a study of blood T cell repertoires in COVID-19. Assay: immunoSEQ multiplex PCR; the TCRdb copy retains only in-frame clones and omits some. The sample includes approximately 160,000 clones, about 86% of them seen just once. Sequenced material: peripheral blood. The receptor source for this set is a woman between 70 and 85 years old with acute or convalescent COVID-19.

The V call is TRBV28, the J call TRBJ1-5, with D possibly matching TRBD1 (6 bases). V lost 2 bases and J lost 11, with 13 bases in between. CDR1 MDHEN and CDR2 SYDVKM come from the germline V gene. This CDR3 comprises 13 residues. CDR3 DNA sequence: TGTGCCAGCAGTTTAAAAGGCCCAGGGGCCCAGCATTTT. It encodes CASSLKGPGAQHF.

This clone showed up just once. The rearrangement uses TRBV7-8 and TRBJ1-4; tentative D call: TRBD1 (5 bases). In germline, CDR1 is SGHVS, CDR2 FQNEAQ. V shed 4 bases and J shed 8 bases, with 20 bases lying between them. This CDR3 contains 16 residues. CDR3 nucleotides: TGTGCCAGCAGCTCTCAAAGTCCAGGGTCGTCGGAAAAACTGTTTTTT. Amino acids: CASSSQSPGSSEKLFF.

The gene calls are TRBV9 and TRBJ1-2; 7 bases map to TRBD1. CDR1 and CDR2 from the germline V gene are SGDLS and YYNGEE. The CDR3 extends over 18 amino acids. J gave up 7 bases and V 4 bases, and 22 bases lay outside the gene matches. The CDR3 nucleotides are TGTGCCAGCAGCCCCACTCTAGTGGGCCTGACAGGGAAGATTGGCTACACCTTC. It encodes CASSPTLVGLTGKIGYTF.

This clone appeared a few times. The rearrangement uses TRBV3-1 (or the pseudogene TRBV3-2) and TRBJ2-1; D gene uncertain. V lost 1 base and J lost 7, with 8 bases in between. Germline V CDR1 and CDR2: LGHDT, YNNKEL (reference sequence). This CDR3 comprises 13 residues. CDR3 DNA: TGTGCCAGCAGCCAAGTTGTCTCGAATGAGCAGTTCTTC. As protein: CASSQVVSNEQFF.

To note about this clone: The sample holds other DNA sequences that translate to the same CDR3. The CDR3 reads CASSRDRGYGYTF. CDR3 nucleotide sequence: TGTGCCAGCAGCAGGGACAGGGGATATGGCTACACCTTC. The rearrangement uses TRBV11-2 and TRBJ1-2; 10 nucleotides align to TRBD1. The V segment lost 5 bases and the J segment 5 bases; nucleotides outside the gene matches: 2. The CDR3 sequence is 13 residues long. The germline CDR1 and CDR2 sequences are SGHAT and FQNNGV.

The CDR3: CATSRGGGNTEAFF. For the CDR3, the DNA is TGTGCCACCAGCAGAGGAGGCGGGAACACTGAAGCTTTCTTT. The chain joins TRBV15 to TRBJ1-1; D gene uncertain. V lost 1 base, J lost 1 base, and 7 bases lay in between. Germline V gene sequence: CDR1 LNHNV, CDR2 YYDKDF (reference sequence). The CDR3 is 14 amino acids.

The chain has TRBV9 and TRBJ1-1; the D is unclear. Per germline, CDR1 SGDLS and CDR2 YYNGEE. The CDR3 is 14 residues long. Trimming pared 0 bases from V and 1 base from J, leaving 7 bases between. Written as DNA, the CDR3 is TGTGCCAGCAGCGTAGTTCCGGGGAACACTGAAGCTTTCTTT. It translates to CASSVVPGNTEAFF. Full variable domain (missing parts from reference TRBV9 and TRBJ1-1): DSGVTQTPKHLITATGQRVTLRCSPRSGDLSVYWYQQSLDQGLQFLIQYYNGEERAKGNILERFSAQQFPDLHSELNLSSLELGDSALYFCASSVVPGNTEAFFGQGTRLTVV.

This sequence joins TRBV27 and TRBJ2-7, with D perhaps TRBD2 (5 bases). Per the germline V gene, CDR1 is MNHEY and CDR2 is SMNVEV (reference sequence). V shed 3 bases and J shed 2 bases, with 14 bases lying between them. CDR3 length equals 15 residues. CDR3 sequence (DNA): TGTGCCAGCAGTTTGGCCTCGAGGGTCACCTACGAGCAGTACTTC. Translating it yields CASSLASRVTYEQYF.

This chain connects TRBV7-9 to TRBJ2-2; perhaps TRBD1 as D (6 bases). This CDR3 has 15 residues. Looked up from germline, CDR1 is SEHNR and CDR2 is FQNEAQ (reference sequence). Trimming left V 2 bases short and J 0 bases short, with 7 bases between. The CDR3 DNA reads TGTGCCAGCAGCTTACAGGGGCCGAACACCGGGGAGCTGTTTTTT. Protein sequence: CASSLQGPNTGELFF.

The chain carries TRBV5-5 and TRBJ2-6; D is possibly TRBD1 (5 bases). V shed 0 bases and J shed 4 bases, with 14 bases lying between them. This CDR3 has 17 amino acids. Germline V gene data show CDR1 as SGHKS and CDR2 as YYEKEE (reference sequence). CDR3 region: CASSLVRQGSGANVLTF. The DNA for the CDR3 is TGTGCCAGCAGCTTGGTCCGGCAGGGTTCCGGGGCCAACGTCCTGACTTTC.

The V and J genes are TRBV7-3 and TRBJ2-3, with TRBD2 matching 10 bases. V trimming: 4 bases; J trimming: 4 bases; junction bases outside the gene matches: 2. The germline V gene encodes CDR1 SGHTA and CDR2 FQGTGA. This CDR3 has 14 residues. CDR3 region: CASSSGTSADTQYF. CDR3 DNA sequence: TGTGCCAGCAGCTCAGGGACTAGCGCAGATACGCAGTATTTT.

This chain links TRBV28 with TRBJ1-1; weak D call: TRBD1 (6 bases). Trimming shortened V by 6 bases and J by 4 bases, and 9 bases separated the two germline ends. The CDR3 covers 12 residues. In germline, CDR1 is MDHEN, CDR2 SYDVKM. The CDR3 DNA reads as TGTGCCAGCAGCCAGGGGCTCACTGAAGCTTTCTTT. Protein sequence: CASSQGLTEAFF. Based on the CDR3 plus reference TRBV28 and TRBJ1-1, the full variable domain is DVKVTQSSRYLVKRTGEKVFLECVQDMDHENMFWYRQDPGLGLRLIYFSYDVKMKEKGDIPEGYSVSREKKERFSLILESASTNQTSMYLCASSQGLTEAFFGQGTRLTVV.

This chain joins TRBV5-6 and TRBJ1-6, with TRBD1 identical over 7 bases. CDR1 and CDR2 from the germline V gene are SGHDT and YYEEEE. The CDR3 totals 14 residues. V shed 2 bases and J 6 bases; nucleotides not matched to a gene: 2. In DNA, the CDR3 is TGTGCCAGCAGCTTACGACAGGGTAATTCACCCCTCCACTTT. Residues: CASSLRQGNSPLHF.

This clone was counted a few times. The rearrangement uses TRBV20-1 and TRBJ1-1; 7 nucleotides match TRBD1. CDR1 and CDR2 (germline): DFQATT, SNEGSKA (reference sequence). The CDR3 runs 11 residues. The CDR3 here is CSPRQGTEAFF. In DNA, the CDR3 is TGCAGCCCCCGACAGGGCACTGAAGCTTTCTTT.

This chain connects TRBV5-1 to TRBJ1-6, with 9 bases that match TRBD1. Germline CDR1 SGHRS, CDR2 YFSETQ. With 4 bases clipped from V and 4 bases from J, the junction kept 3 bases outside the gene matches. The CDR3 contains 15 residues. CDR3 region: CASSTGQGYNSPLHF. The CDR3 DNA sequence: TGCGCCAGCAGCACGGGACAGGGTTATAATTCACCCCTCCACTTT.

This chain links TRBV9 with TRBJ2-5; 9 bases are a match to TRBD2. The CDR3 is 14 amino acids. The J segment lost 3 bases and the V segment lost 4 bases, leaving 4 bases of the junction unmatched. Germline-derived CDR1 and CDR2 are SGDLS and YYNGEE. The DNA of the CDR3 is TGTGCCAGCAGCTCGCGACTAGCGGAAGAGACCCAGTACTTC. Amino acid sequence: CASSSRLAEETQYF.

The rearrangement uses TRBV6-1 and TRBJ2-6; D gene uncertain. CDR1 and CDR2 from the germline V gene are MNHNS and SASEGT. With 3 bases removed from V and 0 bases from J, the gap between germline ends came to 12 bases. The CDR3 runs to 17 residues. In DNA form, the CDR3 reads TGTGCCAGCAGTGACCTCCCCCACTCCTCTGGGGCCAACGTCCTGACTTTC. Amino acids: CASSDLPHSSGANVLTF.

The rearrangement links TRBV28 to TRBJ2-3, with D tentatively TRBD2 (7 bases). The germline CDR1 and CDR2 sequences are MDHEN and SYDVKM. The V gene lost 5 bases and the J gene lost 5 bases, with 11 bases spanning the gap. The CDR3 contains 13 residues. The DNA of the CDR3 is TGTGCCAGCAGTGTAGGGGGGGTAGATACGCAGTATTTT. Protein product: CASSVGGVDTQYF.

This chain's CDR3 is CASSIRGWETQYF. Written as DNA, the CDR3 is TGTGCCAGCAGCATCCGGGGGTGGGAGACCCAGTACTTC. This rearrangement joins TRBV7-8 to TRBJ2-5; possibly TRBD2 for D (6 bases). Germline CDR1 is SGHVS and CDR2 is FQNEAQ. The germline V and J ends were trimmed by 5 bases and 5 bases, with 12 bases remaining between them. The CDR3 runs 13 residues.

This chain uses TRBV30 with TRBJ1-2, with 7 nucleotides matching TRBD1. Unmatched junction bases numbered 14, after V lost 3 bases and J lost 4 bases. This CDR3 contains 16 residues. Germline CDR1 is GTSNPN and CDR2 is SVGIG (reference sequence). The CDR3 DNA reads as TGTGCCTGGAGACGGGGTCCAGACAGGGCATCCTATGGCTACACCTTC. Translated: CAWRRGPDRASYGYTF. Supplemented by reference TRBV30 and TRBJ1-2, the full variable domain reads SQTIHQWPATLVQPVGSPLSLECTVEGTSNPNLYWYRQAAGRGLQLLFYSVGIGQISSEVPQNLSASRPQDRQFILSSKKLLLSDSGFYLCAWRRGPDRASYGYTFGSGTRLTVV.

The chain recombines TRBV4-1 with TRBJ2-3; 10 bases are shared with TRBD2. The J segment lost 6 bases and the V segment lost 1 base, leaving 7 bases of the junction unmatched. CDR3 length: 16 amino acids. The V gene's germline CDR1 is MGHRA and CDR2 YSYEKL. For the CDR3, the DNA is TGCGCCAGCAGCCAAGTCCTGCTAGCGGGAGCTGATACGCAGTATTTT. It yields the protein CASSQVLLAGADTQYF.